This T cell receptor beta chain stems from a study of blood T cell repertoires in COVID-19. The length of the CDR3 is 14 residues. From germline, CDR1 is SGHVS and CDR2 FQNEAQ. Trimming took 3 bases from V and 1 from J; bases not matched to a gene: 1. This table comes from immunoSEQ multiplex PCR, and its TCRdb copy is limited to in-frame clones, with some not included. The sample shows 85,000 to 130,000 clones, 85% to 90% of them seen only once. The V gene is TRBV7-8, the J gene TRBJ2-7, with 9 bases that match TRBD1. The source is a human donor in a cohort sampled during active COVID-19. Source material: peripheral blood. Written as DNA, the CDR3 is TGTGCCAGCAGCTTGGGGACAGGGTCCTACGAGCAGTACTTC. It codes for CASSLGTGSYEQYF.